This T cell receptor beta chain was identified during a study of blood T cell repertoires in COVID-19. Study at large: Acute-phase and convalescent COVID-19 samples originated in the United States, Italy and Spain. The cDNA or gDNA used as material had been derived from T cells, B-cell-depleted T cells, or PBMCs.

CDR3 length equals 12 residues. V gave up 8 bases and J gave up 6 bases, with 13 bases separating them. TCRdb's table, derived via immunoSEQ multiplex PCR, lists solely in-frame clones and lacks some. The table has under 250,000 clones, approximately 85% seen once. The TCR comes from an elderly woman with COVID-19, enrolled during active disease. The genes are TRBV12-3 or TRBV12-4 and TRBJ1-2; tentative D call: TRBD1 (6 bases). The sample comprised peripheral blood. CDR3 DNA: TGTGCCAGCCGTGGACAGATTAATGGCTACACCTTC. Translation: CASRGQINGYTF.